This T cell receptor (beta chain) was retrieved from a study of OX40 agonist ivuxolimab in advanced cancers. Study-wide results and limits: Clonal expansion was seen in CD4+ and CD8+ blood T cells by week 6 at 0.1 to 3.0 mg/kg. No determination was made of the antigen specificity of the expanded peripheral T cells.

The data were produced by immunoSEQ multiplex PCR, yet TCRdb's version contains in-frame clones alone and is incomplete. The sample contains 100,000 to 150,000 clones, less than 95% of which appear only once. Worth noting for this clone: What it recognizes is unknown. The sample has other DNA sequences that encode this CDR3 too.

V was trimmed by 1 base and J by 2 bases, leaving 0 bases between them. This CDR3 is 12 amino acids long. Germline V gives CDR1 SGHRS, CDR2 YFSETQ. Material: CD4+ or CD8+ T cells sorted from blood, obtained in a trial of the OX40 agonist ivuxolimab. The sequence was collected from an adult with an advanced solid tumor such as melanoma, head and neck, liver or kidney cancer. The chain recombines TRBV5-1 with TRBJ2-2; D gene unclear. The CDR3 region has the DNA TGCGCCAGCAGCTTGAACACCGGGGAGCTGTTTTTT. Amino acids: CASSLNTGELFF.